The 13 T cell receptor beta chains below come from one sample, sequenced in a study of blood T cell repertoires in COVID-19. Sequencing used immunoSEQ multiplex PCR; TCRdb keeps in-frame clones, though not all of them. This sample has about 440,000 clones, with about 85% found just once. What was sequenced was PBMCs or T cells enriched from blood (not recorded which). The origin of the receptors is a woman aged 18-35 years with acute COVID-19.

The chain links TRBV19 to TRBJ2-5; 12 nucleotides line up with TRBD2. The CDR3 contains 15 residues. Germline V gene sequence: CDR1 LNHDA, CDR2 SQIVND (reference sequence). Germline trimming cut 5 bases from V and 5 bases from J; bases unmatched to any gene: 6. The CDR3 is CASSVRLAGVETQYF. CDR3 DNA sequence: TGTGCCAGTAGTGTCCGACTAGCGGGGGTGGAGACCCAGTACTTC.

As DNA, the CDR3 is TGCGCCAGCAGCCAAGTGACGGGTATGAATCAGCCCCAGCATTTT. Its protein is CASSQVTGMNQPQHF. The chain uses TRBV4-1 and TRBJ1-5; D is undetermined. The CDR3 has 15 amino acids. CDR1 and CDR2 from the germline V gene are MGHRA and YSYEKL. V dropped 1 base and J dropped 4 bases, with 11 bases sitting between them.

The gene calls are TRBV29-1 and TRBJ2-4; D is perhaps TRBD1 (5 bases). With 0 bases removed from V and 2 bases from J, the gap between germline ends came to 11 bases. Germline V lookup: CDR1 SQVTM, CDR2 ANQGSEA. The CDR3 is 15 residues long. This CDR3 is CSVEDLRTSKNIQYF. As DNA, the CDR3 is TGCAGCGTTGAAGATCTGCGGACATCCAAAAACATTCAGTACTTC.

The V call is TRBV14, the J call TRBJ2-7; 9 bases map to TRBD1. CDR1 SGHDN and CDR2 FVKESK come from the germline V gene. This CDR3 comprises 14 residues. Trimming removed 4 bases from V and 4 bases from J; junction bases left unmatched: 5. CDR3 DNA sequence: TGTGCCAGCAGCCGACCGGGACAGGGATACGAGCAGTACTTC. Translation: CASSRPGQGYEQYF.

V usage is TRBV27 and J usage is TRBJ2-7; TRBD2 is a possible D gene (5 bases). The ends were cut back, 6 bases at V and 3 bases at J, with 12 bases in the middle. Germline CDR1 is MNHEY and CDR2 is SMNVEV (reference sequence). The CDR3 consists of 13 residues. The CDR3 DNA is TGTGCCAGCAGCCTCACTAGGAACTACGAGCAGTACTTC. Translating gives CASSLTRNYEQYF.

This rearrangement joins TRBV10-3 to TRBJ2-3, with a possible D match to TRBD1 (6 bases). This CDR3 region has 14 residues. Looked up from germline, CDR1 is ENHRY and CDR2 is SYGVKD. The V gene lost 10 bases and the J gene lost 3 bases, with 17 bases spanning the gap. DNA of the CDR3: TGTGCCACTCACGCAGGGGCGCGGACAGATACGCAGTATTTT. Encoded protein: CATHAGARTDTQYF.

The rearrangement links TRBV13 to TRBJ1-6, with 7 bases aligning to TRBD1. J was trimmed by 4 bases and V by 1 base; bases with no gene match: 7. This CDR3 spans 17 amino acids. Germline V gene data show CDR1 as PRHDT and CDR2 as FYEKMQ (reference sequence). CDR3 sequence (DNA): TGTGCCAGCAGCTTAGCTTTCGGACAGGTTTATAATTCACCCCTCCACTTT. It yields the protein CASSLAFGQVYNSPLHF.

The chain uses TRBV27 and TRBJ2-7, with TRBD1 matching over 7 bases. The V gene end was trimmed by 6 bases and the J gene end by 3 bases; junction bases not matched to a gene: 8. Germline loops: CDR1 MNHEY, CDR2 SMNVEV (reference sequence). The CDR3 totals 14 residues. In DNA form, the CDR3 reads TGTGCCAGCAGCTCCCAGGCAGGGGGCTACGAGCAGTACTTC. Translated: CASSSQAGGYEQYF.

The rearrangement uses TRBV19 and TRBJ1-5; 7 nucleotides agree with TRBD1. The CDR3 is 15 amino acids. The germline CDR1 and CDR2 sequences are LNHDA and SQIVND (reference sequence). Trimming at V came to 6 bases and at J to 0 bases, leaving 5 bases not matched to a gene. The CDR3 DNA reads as TGTGCCAGTAGCAGGACAGGAGGTAGCAATCAGCCCCAGCATTTT. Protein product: CASSRTGGSNQPQHF.

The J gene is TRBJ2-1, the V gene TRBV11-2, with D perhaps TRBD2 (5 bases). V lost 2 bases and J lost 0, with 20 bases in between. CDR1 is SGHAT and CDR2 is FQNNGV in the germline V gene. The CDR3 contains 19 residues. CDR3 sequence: CASSLRRQAKSSSYNEQFF. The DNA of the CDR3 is TGTGCCAGCAGCTTAAGGAGGCAGGCAAAGTCGAGCTCCTACAATGAGCAGTTCTTC.

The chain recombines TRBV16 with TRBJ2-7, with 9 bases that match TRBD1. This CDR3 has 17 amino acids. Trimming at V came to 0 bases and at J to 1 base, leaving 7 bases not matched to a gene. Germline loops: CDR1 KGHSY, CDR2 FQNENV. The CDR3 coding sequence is TGTGCCAGCAGCCAATCAGTGTGGGACAGGGTATCCTACGAGCAGTACTTC. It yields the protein CASSQSVWDRVSYEQYF.

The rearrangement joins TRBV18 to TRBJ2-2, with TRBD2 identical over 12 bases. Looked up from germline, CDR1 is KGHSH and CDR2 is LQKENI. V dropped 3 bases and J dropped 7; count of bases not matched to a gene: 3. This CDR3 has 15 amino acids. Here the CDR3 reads CASSPETSGSGELFF. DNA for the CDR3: TGTGCCAGCTCACCGGAGACTAGCGGGAGCGGGGAGCTGTTTTTT.

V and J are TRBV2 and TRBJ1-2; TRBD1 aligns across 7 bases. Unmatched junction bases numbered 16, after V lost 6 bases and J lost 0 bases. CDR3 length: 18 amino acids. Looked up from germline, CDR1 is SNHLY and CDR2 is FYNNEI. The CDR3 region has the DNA TGTGCCAGCAGCCAACTACGGGCAGGGGGTACAGCTAACTATGGCTACACCTTC. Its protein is CASSQLRAGGTANYGYTF.